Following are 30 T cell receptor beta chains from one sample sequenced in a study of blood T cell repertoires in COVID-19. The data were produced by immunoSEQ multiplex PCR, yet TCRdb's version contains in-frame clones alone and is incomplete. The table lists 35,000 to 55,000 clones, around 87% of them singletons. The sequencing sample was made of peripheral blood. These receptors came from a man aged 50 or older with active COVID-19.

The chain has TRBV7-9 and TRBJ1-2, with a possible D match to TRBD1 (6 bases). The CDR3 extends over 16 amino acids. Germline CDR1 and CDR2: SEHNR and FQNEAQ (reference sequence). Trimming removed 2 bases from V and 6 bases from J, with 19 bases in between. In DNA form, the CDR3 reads TGTGCCAGCAGCTTAAGGGGAATACAGGGTCCCGATGGCTACACCTTC. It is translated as CASSLRGIQGPDGYTF.

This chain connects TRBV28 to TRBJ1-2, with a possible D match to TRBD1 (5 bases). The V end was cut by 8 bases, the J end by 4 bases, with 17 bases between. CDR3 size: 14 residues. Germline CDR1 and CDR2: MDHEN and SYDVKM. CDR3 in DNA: TGTGCCAGCTCAAGGAATCCAGGGCCCTATGGCTACACCTTC. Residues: CASSRNPGPYGYTF.

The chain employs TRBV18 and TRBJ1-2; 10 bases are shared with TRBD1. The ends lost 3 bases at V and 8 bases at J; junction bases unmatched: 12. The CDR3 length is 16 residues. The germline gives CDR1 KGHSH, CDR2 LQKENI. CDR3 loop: CASSPDRSGTGAGYTF. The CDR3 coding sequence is TGTGCCAGCTCACCCGACCGGTCCGGGACAGGGGCGGGCTACACCTTC.

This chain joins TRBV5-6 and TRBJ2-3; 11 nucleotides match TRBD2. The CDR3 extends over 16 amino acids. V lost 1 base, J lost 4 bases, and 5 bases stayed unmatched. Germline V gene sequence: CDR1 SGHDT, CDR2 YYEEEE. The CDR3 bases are TGTGCCAGCAGCTTGTTTCTAGCGGGGGGACCAGATACGCAGTATTTT. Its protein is CASSLFLAGGPDTQYF.

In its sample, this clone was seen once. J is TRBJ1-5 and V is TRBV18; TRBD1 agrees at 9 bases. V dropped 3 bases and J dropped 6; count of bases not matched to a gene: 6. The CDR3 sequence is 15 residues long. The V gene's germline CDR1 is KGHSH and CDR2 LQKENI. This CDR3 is CASSPTTGGSQPQHF. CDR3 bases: TGTGCCAGCTCACCTACGACAGGGGGTAGTCAGCCCCAGCATTTT.

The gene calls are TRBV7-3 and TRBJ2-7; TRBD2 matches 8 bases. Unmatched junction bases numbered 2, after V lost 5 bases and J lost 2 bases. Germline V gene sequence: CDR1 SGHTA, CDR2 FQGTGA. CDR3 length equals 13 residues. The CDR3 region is CASSISGAYEQYF. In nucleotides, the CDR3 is TGTGCCAGCAGCATTAGCGGGGCCTACGAGCAGTACTTC.

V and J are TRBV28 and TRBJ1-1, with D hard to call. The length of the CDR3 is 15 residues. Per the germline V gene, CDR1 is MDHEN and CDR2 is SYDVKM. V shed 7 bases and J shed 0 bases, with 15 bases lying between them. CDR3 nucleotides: TGTGCCAGCAATTCCCGCAGGTATATGAACACTGAAGCTTTCTTT. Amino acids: CASNSRRYMNTEAFF.

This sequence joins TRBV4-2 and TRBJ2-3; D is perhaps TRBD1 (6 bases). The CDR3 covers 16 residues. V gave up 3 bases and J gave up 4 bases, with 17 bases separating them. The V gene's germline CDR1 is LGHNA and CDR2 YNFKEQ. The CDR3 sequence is CASSQEWTAGADTQYF. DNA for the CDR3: TGTGCCAGCAGCCAGGAATGGACAGCTGGGGCAGATACGCAGTATTTT.

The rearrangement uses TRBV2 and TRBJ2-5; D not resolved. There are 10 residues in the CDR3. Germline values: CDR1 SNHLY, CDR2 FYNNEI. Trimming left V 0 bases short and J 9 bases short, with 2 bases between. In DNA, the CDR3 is TGTGCCAGCAGTGAAGCCTCCCAGTACTTC. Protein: CASSEASQYF.

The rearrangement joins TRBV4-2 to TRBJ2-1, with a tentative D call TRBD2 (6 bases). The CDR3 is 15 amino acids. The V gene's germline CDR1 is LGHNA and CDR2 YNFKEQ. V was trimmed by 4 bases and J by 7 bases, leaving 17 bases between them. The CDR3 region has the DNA TGTGCCAGCAGCCCTGGGCGCGGGGATTATAATGAGCAGTTCTTC. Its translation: CASSPGRGDYNEQFF.

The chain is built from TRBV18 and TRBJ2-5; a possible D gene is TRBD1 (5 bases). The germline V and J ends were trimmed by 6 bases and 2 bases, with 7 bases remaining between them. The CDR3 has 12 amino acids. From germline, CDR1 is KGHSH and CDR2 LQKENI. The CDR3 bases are TGTGCCAGCTCGGCAGGGCAAGAGACCCAGTACTTC. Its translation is CASSAGQETQYF. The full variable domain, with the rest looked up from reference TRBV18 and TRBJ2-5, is NAGVMQNPRHLVRRRGQEARLRCSPMKGHSHVYWYRQLPEEGLKFMVYLQKENIIDESGMPKERFSAEFPKEGPSILRIQQVVRGDSAAYFCASSAGQETQYFGPGTRLLVL.

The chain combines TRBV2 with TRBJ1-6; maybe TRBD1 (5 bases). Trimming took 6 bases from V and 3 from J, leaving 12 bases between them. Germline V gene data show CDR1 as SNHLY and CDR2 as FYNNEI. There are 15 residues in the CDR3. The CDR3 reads CASRRDSNYNSPLHF. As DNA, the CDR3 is TGTGCCAGCAGAAGGGACTCTAACTATAATTCACCCCTCCACTTT.

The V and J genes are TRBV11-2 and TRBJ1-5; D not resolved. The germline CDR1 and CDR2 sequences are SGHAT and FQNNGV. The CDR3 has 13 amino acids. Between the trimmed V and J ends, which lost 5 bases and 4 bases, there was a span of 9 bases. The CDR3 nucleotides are TGTGCCAGCAGCATCGGGGTAAATCAGCCCCAGCATTTT. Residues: CASSIGVNQPQHF.

The CDR3 coding sequence is TGTGCCAGCAGCTCGGGACAGGGGGGACGGCCCCAGCATTTT. Protein: CASSSGQGGRPQHF. This chain joins TRBV27 and TRBJ1-5, with 11 positions matching TRBD1. The CDR3 runs to 14 residues. Germline assignment: CDR1 MNHEY and CDR2 SMNVEV (reference sequence). The ends lost 6 bases at V and 9 bases at J; junction bases unmatched: 7.

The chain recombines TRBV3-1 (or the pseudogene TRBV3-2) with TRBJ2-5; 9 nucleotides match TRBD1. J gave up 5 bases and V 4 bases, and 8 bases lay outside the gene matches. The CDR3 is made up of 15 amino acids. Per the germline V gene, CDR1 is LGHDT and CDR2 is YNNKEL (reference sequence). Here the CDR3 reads CASSPGQGRWETQYF. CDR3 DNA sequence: TGTGCCAGCAGCCCCGGACAGGGGCGGTGGGAGACCCAGTACTTC.

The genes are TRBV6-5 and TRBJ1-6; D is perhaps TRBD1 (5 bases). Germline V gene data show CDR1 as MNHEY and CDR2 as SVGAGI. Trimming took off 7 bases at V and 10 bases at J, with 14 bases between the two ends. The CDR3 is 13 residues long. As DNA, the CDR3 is TGTGCCAGCAAGGGGCAGGGAGGCTCACCCCTCCACTTT. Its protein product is CASKGQGGSPLHF.

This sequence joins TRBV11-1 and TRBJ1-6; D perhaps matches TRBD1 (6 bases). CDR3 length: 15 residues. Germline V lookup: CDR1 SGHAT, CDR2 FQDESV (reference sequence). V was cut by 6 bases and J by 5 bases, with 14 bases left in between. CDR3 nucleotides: TGTGCCAGCAGTGCCGGACAGAGTCATAATTCACCCCTCCACTTT. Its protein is CASSAGQSHNSPLHF.

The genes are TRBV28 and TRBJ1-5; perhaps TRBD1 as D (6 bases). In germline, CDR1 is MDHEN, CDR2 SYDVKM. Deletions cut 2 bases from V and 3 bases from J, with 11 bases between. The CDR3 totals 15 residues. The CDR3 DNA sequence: TGTGCCAGCAGTTTACCGACAGGTACCAATCAGCCCCAGCATTTT. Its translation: CASSLPTGTNQPQHF.

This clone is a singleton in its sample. The CDR3 is CASSQKGGEGSPLHF. The CDR3 DNA sequence: TGTGCCAGCAGCCAAAAGGGAGGGGAAGGGTCACCCCTCCACTTT. This sequence joins TRBV4-2 and TRBJ1-6, with D possibly being TRBD1 (5 bases). This CDR3 is 15 amino acids long. V lost 2 bases and J 10 bases, leaving 15 bases between the germline ends. Per germline, CDR1 LGHNA and CDR2 YNFKEQ.

CDR3 nucleotides: TGTGCCAGCAGCTTAGATAGCGGGGGGCAAGAGACCCAGTACTTC. Protein: CASSLDSGGQETQYF. The chain combines TRBV11-2 with TRBJ2-5; 10 bases are a match to TRBD2. This CDR3 has 15 residues. CDR1 and CDR2 (germline): SGHAT, FQNNGV. With V trimmed by 0 bases and J by 2 bases, 0 bases remained unmatched.

The CDR3 DNA reads TGCAGCGTTCCGACTAGCGGGAGATACAATGAGCAGTTCTTC. Encoded protein: CSVPTSGRYNEQFF. The genes are TRBV29-1 and TRBJ2-1; 12 positions match TRBD2. Germline loops: CDR1 SQVTM, CDR2 ANQGSEA. V shed 5 bases and J 4 bases; nucleotides not matched to a gene: 3. CDR3 size: 14 residues.

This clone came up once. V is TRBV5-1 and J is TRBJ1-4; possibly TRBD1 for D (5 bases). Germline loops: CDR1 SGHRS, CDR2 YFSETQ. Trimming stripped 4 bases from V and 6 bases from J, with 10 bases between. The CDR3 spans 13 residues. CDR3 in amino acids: CASSLGRDEKLFF. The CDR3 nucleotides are TGCGCCAGCAGCCTTGGCAGGGATGAAAAACTGTTTTTT.

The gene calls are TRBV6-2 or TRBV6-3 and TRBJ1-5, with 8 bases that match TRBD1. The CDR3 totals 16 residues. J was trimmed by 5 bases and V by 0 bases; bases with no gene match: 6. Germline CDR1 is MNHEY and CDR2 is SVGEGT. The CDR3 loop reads CASSYSSRGRHQPQHF. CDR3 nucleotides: TGTGCCAGCAGTTACTCGAGCAGGGGGCGGCATCAGCCCCAGCATTTT.

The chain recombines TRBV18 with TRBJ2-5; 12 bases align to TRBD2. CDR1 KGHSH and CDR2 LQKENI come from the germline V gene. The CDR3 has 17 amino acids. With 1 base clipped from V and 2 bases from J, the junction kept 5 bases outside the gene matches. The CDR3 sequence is CASSPRGGLAGQETQYF. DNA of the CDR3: TGTGCCAGCTCACCACGCGGAGGACTAGCGGGGCAAGAGACCCAGTACTTC.

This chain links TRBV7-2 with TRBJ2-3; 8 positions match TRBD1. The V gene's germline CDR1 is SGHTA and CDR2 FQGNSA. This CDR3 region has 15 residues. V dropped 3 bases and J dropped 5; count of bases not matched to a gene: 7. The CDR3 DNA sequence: TGTGCCAGCAGCTTCCGGACAGGGCGGATAGATACGCAGTATTTT. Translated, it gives CASSFRTGRIDTQYF.

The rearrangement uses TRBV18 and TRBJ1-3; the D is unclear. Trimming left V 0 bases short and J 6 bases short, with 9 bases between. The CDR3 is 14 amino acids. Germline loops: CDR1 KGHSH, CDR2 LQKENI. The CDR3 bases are TGTGCCAGCTCACCACCCGTCACAGCAAACACCATATATTTT. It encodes CASSPPVTANTIYF. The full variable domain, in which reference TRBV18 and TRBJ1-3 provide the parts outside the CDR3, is NAGVMQNPRHLVRRRGQEARLRCSPMKGHSHVYWYRQLPEEGLKFMVYLQKENIIDESGMPKERFSAEFPKEGPSILRIQQVVRGDSAAYFCASSPPVTANTIYFGEGSWLTVV.

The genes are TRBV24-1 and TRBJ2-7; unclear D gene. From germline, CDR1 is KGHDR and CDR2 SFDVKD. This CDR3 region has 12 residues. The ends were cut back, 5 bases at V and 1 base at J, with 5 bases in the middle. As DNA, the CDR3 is TGTGCCACCAGTGGCCGGTCCTACGAGCAGTACTTC. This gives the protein CATSGRSYEQYF.

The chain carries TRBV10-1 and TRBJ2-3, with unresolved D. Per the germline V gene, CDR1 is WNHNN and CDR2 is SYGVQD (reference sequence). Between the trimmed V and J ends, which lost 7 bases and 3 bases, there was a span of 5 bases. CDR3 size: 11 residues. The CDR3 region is CASTLTDTQYF. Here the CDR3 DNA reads TGCGCCAGCACCTTGACAGATACGCAGTATTTT.

The CDR3 loop is CASSQAPTGVYGYTF. CDR3 DNA sequence: TGCGCCAGCAGCCAAGCCCCGACAGGGGTCTATGGCTACACCTTC. The chain employs TRBV4-1 and TRBJ1-2, with 8 bases matching TRBD1. CDR1 and CDR2 (germline): MGHRA, YSYEKL. The CDR3 sequence is 15 residues long. V gave up 1 base and J gave up 4 bases; unmatched junction bases: 5.

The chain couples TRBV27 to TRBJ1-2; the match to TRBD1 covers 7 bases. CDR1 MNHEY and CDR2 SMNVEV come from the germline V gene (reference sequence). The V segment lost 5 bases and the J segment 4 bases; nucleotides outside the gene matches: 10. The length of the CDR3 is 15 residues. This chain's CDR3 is CASSLTTGTTYGYTF. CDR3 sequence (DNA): TGTGCCAGCAGTCTAACGACAGGGACCACCTATGGCTACACCTTC.